Each of the 9 T cell receptor beta chains below was sequenced from the same sample in a study of PD-L1 blockade in urothelial cancer. Only in-frame clones appear in the TCRdb table, and some are missing; sequencing was by immunoSEQ multiplex PCR. The sample yields 100,000 to 150,000 clones, 86% seen once. The time point: peripheral blood 6 weeks after treatment start. The specimen comprised PBMCs, sampled around atezolizumab (anti-PD-L1) treatment. The receptors originated from a man between 45 and 60 years old with urothelial cancer.

The chain joins TRBV7-9 to TRBJ2-7; a weak D match, TRBD1 (5 bases). The germline V and J ends were trimmed by 8 bases and 3 bases, with 11 bases remaining between them. The CDR3 is 12 amino acids. Germline CDR1 reads SEHNR; CDR2 reads FQNEAQ (reference sequence). CDR3 residues: CASGAEDYEQYF. The CDR3 bases are TGTGCCAGCGGGGCGGAAGACTACGAGCAGTACTTC.

The J gene is TRBJ2-1, the V gene TRBV11-2; 7 bases align to TRBD2. The CDR3 consists of 17 residues. Germline-derived CDR1 and CDR2 are SGHAT and FQNNGV. V gave up 7 bases and J gave up 0 bases; unmatched junction bases: 12. The CDR3: CASTLKFGGSSYNEQFF. Here the CDR3 DNA reads TGTGCCAGCACCCTAAAGTTTGGCGGGAGCTCCTACAATGAGCAGTTCTTC. The complete variable domain, with remaining parts taken from reference TRBV11-2 and TRBJ2-1, reads EAGVAQSPRYKIIEKRQSVAFWCNPISGHATLYWYQQILGQGPKLLIQFQNNGVVDDSQLPKDRFSAERLKGVDSTLKIQPAKLEDSAVYLCASTLKFGGSSYNEQFFGPGTRLTVL.

The sample holds a few counts of this clone. The chain couples TRBV18 to TRBJ1-1, with TRBD1 as a possible D gene (5 bases). The CDR3 spans 16 residues. Germline-derived CDR1 and CDR2 are KGHSH and LQKENI. Trimming pared 4 bases from V and 3 bases from J, leaving 18 bases between. This CDR3 reads CASSQTSAGSYTEAFF. The CDR3 nucleotides are TGTGCCAGCTCACAAACTTCGGCAGGGTCATACACTGAAGCTTTCTTT.

This sequence joins TRBV27 and TRBJ1-5, with TRBD1 identical over 9 bases. This CDR3 has 14 residues. V lost 5 bases and J lost 5; bases outside the gene matches: 4. CDR1 and CDR2 from the germline V gene are MNHEY and SMNVEV (reference sequence). In DNA form, the CDR3 reads TGTGCCAGCAGTCCCCGGACAGGGGATCAGCCCCAGCATTTT. It codes for CASSPRTGDQPQHF.

J is TRBJ2-5 and V is TRBV4-2, with TRBD2 identical over 12 bases. The CDR3 is made up of 17 amino acids. Germline V CDR1 and CDR2: LGHNA, YNFKEQ. V dropped 4 bases and J dropped 4; count of bases not matched to a gene: 10. The CDR3 loop is CASSPGGLAGGRETQYF. For the CDR3, the DNA is TGTGCCAGCAGCCCAGGAGGGCTAGCGGGAGGGAGAGAGACCCAGTACTTC.

The gene calls are TRBV19 and TRBJ2-3, with 13 bases that match TRBD2. The germline V gene has CDR1 LNHDA and CDR2 SQIVND (reference sequence). The CDR3 sequence is 16 residues long. Unmatched junction bases numbered 6, after V lost 3 bases and J lost 6 bases. This CDR3 reads CASSIGTSGVKDTQYF. The CDR3 nucleotides are TGTGCCAGTAGTATTGGGACTAGCGGGGTCAAGGATACGCAGTATTTT.

J is TRBJ2-1 and V is TRBV5-4, with 11 bases fitting TRBD2. Germline V lookup: CDR1 SGHNT, CDR2 YYREEE (reference sequence). The CDR3 has 16 residues. Losses at the gene ends were 4 bases for V and 6 bases for J; bases not matched to a gene: 9. Here the CDR3 reads CASSRMGLAAPNEQFF. In DNA, the CDR3 is TGTGCCAGCAGCCGGATGGGACTAGCGGCGCCCAATGAGCAGTTCTTC.

The rearrangement uses TRBV19 and TRBJ1-5, with a tentative D call TRBD1 (6 bases). Trimming stripped 1 base from V and 6 bases from J, with 16 bases between. Germline lookup yields CDR1 LNHDA and CDR2 SQIVND (reference sequence). CDR3 size: 16 residues. CDR3 protein: CASSIGLQGLGQPQHF. The CDR3 nucleotides read TGTGCCAGTAGTATAGGATTGCAGGGGCTGGGTCAGCCCCAGCATTTT.

The chain is built from TRBV7-3 and TRBJ2-1, with 10 bases lining up with TRBD1. V dropped 1 base and J dropped 6; count of bases not matched to a gene: 6. The CDR3 has 16 residues. From germline, CDR1 is SGHTA and CDR2 FQGTGA. The CDR3 coding sequence is TGTGCCAGCAGCTTAAACGGACAGGGGGTATCCAATGAGCAGTTCTTC. Amino acid sequence: CASSLNGQGVSNEQFF.